The T cell receptor (beta chain) under discussion was sequenced for a study of T cells in Graves' hyperthyroidism and ophthalmopathy. Study-level results: Researchers found most expanded thyroid clonotypes above 0.001 in blood as well.

It was RNA transcripts that yielded the amplified TCR beta CDR3 regions. First-round RT-PCR of the TCR CDR3 relied on the HTBI primer set. TCRdb ran MiXCR on the multiplex PCR reads and lists one entry per CDR3 protein. Among 750,000 to 900,000 distinct CDR3 sequences listed, roughly 40% were seen once. Note on this clonotype: Its specificity is unknown. A read error may explain this, as a much larger clone is one base away.

Sequencing used blood. The TCR comes from a man between 18 and 29 years old with Graves' hyperthyroidism.

In DNA form, the CDR3 reads TGCAGCGCGGTCAGAGGGGCCTACGAGCAGTACTTC. Translated, it gives CSAVRGAYEQYF. The genes are TRBV20-1 and TRBJ2-7; D tentatively reads TRBD1 or TRBD2 (5 bases each). The CDR3 contains 12 residues. Germline loops: CDR1 DFQATT, CDR2 SNEGSKA (reference sequence).